The present entry profiles one T cell receptor (beta chain) with its context. The antigen it recognizes is unknown. Base-call qualities are not available, and no considerably larger clone is one nucleotide away. Explained via the paper, the time point label denotes: baseline before first vaccination. Vaccinee samples were obtained from the UK trials COV001 and COV002, which included a single-blind randomized controlled phase 2/3 trial of AZD1222 (ChAdOx1 nCoV-19) in healthy adults. For TCRbeta chain sequencing, PBMC samples from trial participants were taken at day 0 and at day 28 after the second dose. The data were taken from a study of T cell responses to AZD1222 COVID-19 vaccine (dated by TCRdb to about 2021). Notes on the research overall: AZD1222 recipients whose second dose came at about 4 weeks and those whose second dose came at about 12 weeks were combined into one group, since spike-specific TCR depth and breadth did not differ between the two schedules. TCR sequencing was performed for fewer than 250 trial participants, of whom approximately 200 were given two doses of AZD1222 and around 26 were given two doses of MenACWY control vaccine. Trial participants were enrolled into age subgroups of 18-55, 56-69 and 70-plus years, which contained about 160, 30 and 59 TCR-sequenced participants, respectively. What the study reported, not specific to this receptor: In the small 56-69-year group, the increase in depth fell short of significance, most likely because of low power. A significant rise in spike-specific TCR breadth and depth was observed after two AZD1222 doses relative to day 0 and relative to MenACWY recipients. Epitopes outside the regions mutated in the B.1.351 and B.1.1.7 variants were reportedly recognized by nearly half of the unique spike-specific TCRs. Conclusions about previously exposed vaccinees are limited, since just a handful of AZD1222 recipients were seropositive for SARS-CoV-2 at baseline. Because no day 14 peak-response samples were available, the repertoires could be characterized only after the peak T cell response. Participants were mostly white British, with more females than males. The authors suggested clonal diversity may have been underestimated. The whole spike protein was spanned by vaccine-associated CD4 TCRs, and dominant responses were seen in regions 160-218 and 743-854.

The CDR3 regions of human TCRbeta chains were analyzed by immunosequencing. In the authors' own workflow: Repertoire TCRs were matched against a reference library of SARS-CoV-2-specific TCRs generated with the MIRA antigen-specificity platform. Breadth was defined as the fraction of unique TCRs that were SARS-CoV-2-associated. Depth was defined as the fraction of total T cells that were SARS-CoV-2-associated. Using the MIRA data, each spike-specific TCR was assigned both to the spike region to which the TCR was reactive and to a CD4 or CD8 class. Log10-transformed breadth and depth values were compared by one-way ANOVA with Sidak's multiple comparisons tests. This is the immuneACCESS table as TCRdb keeps it, with only in-frame sequences that have V and J called. A part of the clones is gone; compared with another copy, unresolved V genes explain less than half, and the rest is unexplained. V, J and clone size are those of that table, while D and trimming were read from the DNA. A total of 95,000 to 150,000 clones appear in this sample, 85% to 90% of them only once. Of the sample, around 3.1% falls within the top ten clones.

The germline V gene (reference sequence) sets CDR1 to MNHEY and CDR2 to SMNVEV. V is pared back by 1 base and J by 3 bases, with 7 bases lying between the germline termini. The CDR3 numbers 13 residues from cysteine through phenylalanine. The retained sequence is limited to the CDR3, 39 bases, with the frame set at the first base. Here the sequenced sample was peripheral blood, taken on day 0 of AZD1222 vaccination. The chain links TRBV27 with TRBJ2-7; TRBD2 might be the D gene, on 6 matching bases. The source of this sequence is an adult in good health. The CDR3 region: CASSLLGGYEQYF. The bases read TGTGCCAGCAGTTTATTGGGGGGCTACGAGCAGTACTTC.